The source of this T cell receptor beta chain is a study of control samples from healthy donors and cancer patients. The length of the CDR3 is 13 residues. Germline CDR1 GTSNPN, CDR2 SVGIG (reference sequence). Trimming took off 2 bases at V and 3 bases at J, with 10 bases between the two ends. Clones were read by immunoSEQ multiplex PCR, and TCRdb kept only the in-frame ones, dropping some. The profile shows 80,000 to 100,000 clones, around 88% of them singletons. The chain has TRBV30 and TRBJ2-5; maybe TRBD1 (5 bases). The receptor's source is a man aged 25-45 years in good health. Material: blood. The chain's CDR3 is CAWSRGSKETQYF. CDR3 bases: TGTGCCTGGAGTAGGGGAAGCAAAGAGACCCAGTACTTC.